This T cell receptor beta chain was captured by sequencing in a study of T cell changes during pregnancy in multiple sclerosis. CDR3 size: 15 residues. Germline CDR1 LNHDA, CDR2 SQIVND (reference sequence). The trim removed 3 bases at V and 4 bases at J, leaving 4 bases unmatched. The repertoire was sequenced with immunoSEQ multiplex PCR; TCRdb's copy has only in-frame clones and lacks some. Among roughly 75,000 clones listed, about 92% were seen once. The TCR originated in a female donor in good health, enrolled as a control in a pregnancy study. The V call is TRBV19, the J call TRBJ2-7; 12 bases fit TRBD1. The sequences come from peripheral blood, collected after pregnancy. CDR3 region: CASSMEGQGAYEQYF. The DNA of the CDR3 is TGTGCCAGTAGTATGGAGGGACAGGGGGCTTACGAGCAGTACTTC.